The 21 T cell receptor beta chains reported below all come from one sample, sequenced in a study of T cell responses to AZD1222 COVID-19 vaccine. Measured with immunoSEQ multiplex PCR; TCRdb has only the in-frame clones, and not every one. The table shows about 34,000 clones, with around 78% occurring only once. Sequencing used peripheral blood, obtained 28 days after the second AZD1222 dose. These TCRs come from an adult who received the AZD1222 COVID-19 vaccine.

The chain couples TRBV30 to TRBJ1-5; D ambiguous. The CDR3 contains 12 residues. With 5 bases removed from V and 7 bases from J, the gap between germline ends came to 12 bases. Looked up from germline, CDR1 is GTSNPN and CDR2 is SVGIG (reference sequence). The CDR3 spells CAWAAISQPQHF. CDR3 nucleotide sequence: TGTGCCTGGGCGGCCATTAGCCAGCCCCAGCATTTT.

The chain couples TRBV5-5 to TRBJ2-2; TRBD1 agrees at 7 bases. From germline, CDR1 is SGHKS and CDR2 YYEKEE (reference sequence). Trimming removed 4 bases from V and 0 bases from J; junction bases left unmatched: 3. This CDR3 spans 15 amino acids. CDR3 residues: CASSGQGANTGELFF. In DNA, the CDR3 is TGTGCCAGCAGCGGCCAGGGGGCGAACACCGGGGAGCTGTTTTTT. Together with reference TRBV5-5 and TRBJ2-2, the CDR3 gives the full variable domain: DAGVTQSPTHLIKTRGQQVTLRCSPISGHKSVSWYQQVLGQGPQFIFQYYEKEERGRGNFPDRFSARQFPNYSSELNVNALLLGDSALYLCASSGQGANTGELFFGEGSRLTVL.

The J gene is TRBJ2-5, the V gene TRBV7-6; D gene ambiguous. This CDR3 is built from 11 residues. Germline CDR1 is SGHVS and CDR2 is FNYEAQ. Trimming removed 5 bases from V and 2 bases from J, with 3 bases in between. The CDR3 bases are TGTGCCAGCAGCCATCAAGAGACCCAGTACTTC. It specifies CASSHQETQYF.

The V and J genes are TRBV6-5 and TRBJ2-5, with 7 bases that match TRBD2. Trimming removed 0 bases from V and 5 bases from J; junction bases left unmatched: 3. This CDR3 comprises 14 residues. Germline loops: CDR1 MNHEY, CDR2 SVGAGI. The CDR3 bases are TGTGCCAGCAGTTACTCGCAGGGAGGGGAGACCCAGTACTTC. As protein: CASSYSQGGETQYF.

The chain recombines TRBV2 with TRBJ1-1; unclear D gene. CDR1 is SNHLY, CDR2 FYNNEI, per germline. The CDR3 consists of 14 residues. The V end was cut by 2 bases, the J end by 0 bases, with 7 bases between. This CDR3 is CASSERLMNTEAFF. The CDR3 region has the DNA TGTGCCAGCAGTGAAAGACTCATGAACACTGAAGCTTTCTTT.

The chain combines TRBV2 with TRBJ2-3; D is unresolved. CDR1 is SNHLY and CDR2 is FYNNEI in the germline V gene. This CDR3 comprises 15 residues. Trimming took 3 bases from V and 6 from J, leaving 16 bases between them. The CDR3 region has the DNA TGTGCCAGCAGTGACTCGGGTGCCCCCACGGATACGCAGTATTTT. It is translated as CASSDSGAPTDTQYF.

The rearrangement joins TRBV18 to TRBJ2-2, with TRBD1 as a possible D gene (6 bases). Germline CDR1 and CDR2: KGHSH and LQKENI. V was clipped by 3 bases and J by 5 bases, with 10 bases between them. The CDR3 has 14 residues. CDR3 nucleotide sequence: TGTGCCAGCTCACCCTTTGGACAGACCGGGGAGCTGTTTTTT. Protein sequence: CASSPFGQTGELFF.

This clone was observed a handful of times. This chain connects TRBV9 to TRBJ2-3; the match to TRBD2 covers 7 bases. In germline, CDR1 is SGDLS, CDR2 YYNGEE. Trimming took 7 bases from V and 1 from J; bases not matched to a gene: 12. CDR3 length: 16 residues. In DNA, the CDR3 is TGTGCCAGCTCCCGGGAGGCTCGAATGCGCACAGATACGCAGTATTTT. Translation: CASSREARMRTDTQYF. Drawing the rest from reference TRBV9 and TRBJ2-3, the complete variable domain is DSGVTQTPKHLITATGQRVTLRCSPRSGDLSVYWYQQSLDQGLQFLIQYYNGEERAKGNILERFSAQQFPDLHSELNLSSLELGDSALYFCASSREARMRTDTQYFGPGTRLTVL.

The chain employs TRBV5-6 and TRBJ1-2, with D maybe TRBD1 (6 bases). V was shortened by 0 bases and J by 0 bases, with 9 bases between the two germline ends. The CDR3 loop spans 15 amino acids. The V gene's germline CDR1 is SGHDT and CDR2 YYEEEE. The CDR3 nucleotides are TGTGCCAGCAGCTTGGTAGGACAGACTAACTATGGCTACACCTTC. It is translated as CASSLVGQTNYGYTF. Drawing the rest from reference TRBV5-6 and TRBJ1-2, the complete variable domain is DAGVTQSPTHLIKTRGQQVTLRCSPKSGHDTVSWYQQALGQGPQFIFQYYEEEERQRGNFPDRFSGHQFPNYSSELNVNALLLGDSALYLCASSLVGQTNYGYTFGSGTRLTVV.

The genes are TRBV21-1 and TRBJ2-2. TRBV21-1 is shown as a pseudogene. The CDR3 has 15 amino acids. In nucleotides, the CDR3 is TGTGCCAGCAGCCCCCCGGAAAATAGCACCGGGGAGCTGTTTTTT. Encoded protein: CASSPPENSTGELFF.

The V and J genes are TRBV29-1 and TRBJ1-2; no firm D call. The CDR3 contains 12 residues. The ends were cut back, 3 bases at V and 2 bases at J, with 7 bases in the middle. CDR1 is SQVTM, CDR2 ANQGSEA, per germline. CDR3 nucleotide sequence: TGCAGCGTTGAGTGGGGAAACTATGGCTACACCTTC. Encoded protein: CSVEWGNYGYTF.

The gene calls are TRBV4-1 and TRBJ1-2, with a tentative D call TRBD1 (5 bases). Looked up from germline, CDR1 is MGHRA and CDR2 is YSYEKL. The CDR3 sequence is 15 residues long. Trimming took off 0 bases at V and 0 bases at J, with 8 bases between the two ends. The CDR3 loop reads CASSQETRANYGYTF. The DNA of the CDR3 is TGCGCCAGCAGCCAAGAAACCAGGGCTAACTATGGCTACACCTTC.

The V gene is TRBV9, the J gene TRBJ2-2; 9 bases agree with TRBD1. The ends lost 0 bases at V and 7 bases at J; junction bases unmatched: 7. The CDR3 is made up of 16 amino acids. Germline lookup yields CDR1 SGDLS and CDR2 YYNGEE. The CDR3: CASSVEGTGYGGELFF. The CDR3 bases are TGTGCCAGCAGCGTAGAAGGGACAGGGTACGGCGGGGAGCTGTTTTTT.

The rearrangement uses TRBV4-1 and TRBJ1-3; perhaps TRBD1 as D (6 bases). The CDR3 has 15 amino acids. The V gene's germline CDR1 is MGHRA and CDR2 YSYEKL. Trimming took 1 base from V and 0 from J, leaving 7 bases between them. The CDR3 sequence is CASSQGGGSGNTIYF. CDR3 coding DNA: TGCGCCAGCAGCCAAGGAGGGGGCTCTGGAAACACCATATATTTT.

The chain is built from TRBV7-2 and TRBJ1-3; tentatively, D is TRBD1 (6 bases). This CDR3 has 15 amino acids. Germline V CDR1 and CDR2: SGHTA, FQGNSA. The V end lost 5 bases, the J end lost 2 bases, and 13 bases lay between the germline ends. The CDR3 region is CASSAQGRTGNTIYF. The DNA of the CDR3 is TGTGCCAGCAGCGCACAGGGAAGGACTGGAAACACCATATATTTT.

The genes are TRBV24-1 and TRBJ2-1, with 8 bases matching TRBD2. The germline V gene encodes CDR1 KGHDR and CDR2 SFDVKD. Trimming took 4 bases from V and 0 from J; bases not matched to a gene: 7. CDR3 length equals 17 residues. CDR3 DNA sequence: TGTGCCACCAGTGACCTAGCGGGTACGGTCTCCTACAATGAGCAGTTCTTC. Translation: CATSDLAGTVSYNEQFF.

In its sample, this clone was seen once. The chain is built from TRBV14 and TRBJ2-3, with TRBD2 matching 12 bases. The junction had 4 bases not matched to a gene; V was cut back by 4 bases and J by 2 bases. This CDR3 is 16 amino acids long. The germline CDR1 and CDR2 sequences are SGHDN and FVKESK. The CDR3 DNA reads as TGTGCCAGCAGCCCACTAGCGGGGGGCTCCACAGATACGCAGTATTTT. The encoded protein is CASSPLAGGSTDTQYF.

This sequence joins TRBV5-6 and TRBJ2-7; TRBD2 matches 9 bases. V was pared by 0 bases and J by 3 bases, with 4 bases of the junction left unmatched. The CDR3 runs to 15 residues. Germline V gene data show CDR1 as SGHDT and CDR2 as YYEEEE. The CDR3 reads CASSLVSSGNYEQYF. As DNA, the CDR3 is TGTGCCAGCAGCTTGGTGTCTAGCGGGAACTACGAGCAGTACTTC.

The rearrangement uses TRBV19 and TRBJ1-5; D uncertain. The V gene lost 5 bases and the J gene lost 2 bases, with 4 bases spanning the gap. Germline loops: CDR1 LNHDA, CDR2 SQIVND (reference sequence). The CDR3 contains 12 residues. The CDR3 spells CASSLRNQPQHF. CDR3 nucleotides: TGTGCCAGTAGTTTACGCAATCAGCCCCAGCATTTT.

The V call is TRBV7-2, the J call TRBJ2-7, with a tentative D call TRBD1 (5 bases). The CDR3 has 15 residues. The germline V gene has CDR1 SGHTA and CDR2 FQGNSA. V was trimmed by 5 bases and J by 1 base, leaving 15 bases between them. The CDR3: CASSPRRQGSYEQYF. In nucleotides, the CDR3 is TGTGCCAGCAGCCCAAGGCGTCAGGGATCCTACGAGCAGTACTTC.

This clone showed up just a few times. The chain joins TRBV4-1 to TRBJ2-1, with 9 nucleotides matching TRBD1. The length of the CDR3 is 15 residues. The germline V gene encodes CDR1 MGHRA and CDR2 YSYEKL. Losses at the gene ends were 4 bases for V and 0 bases for J; bases not matched to a gene: 1. This chain's CDR3 is CASSLGQGSYNEQFF. CDR3 nucleotides: TGCGCCAGCAGCCTGGGACAGGGCTCCTACAATGAGCAGTTCTTC.